This T cell receptor beta chain was recorded in a study of response to subunit inactivated influenza vaccine. From the RT-PCR reads, TCRdb called clonotypes with MiXCR, one entry per CDR3 protein. The sample consists of about 540,000 distinct CDR3 sequences, approximately 22% of them appearing once. J was trimmed by 5 bases and V by 9 bases; bases with no gene match: 11. The CDR3 loop spans 15 amino acids. This sample also belongs to another study, concerning T cells expressing NK-cell markers. That work adds: The authors made TCR beta cDNA libraries by 5'RACE template switching. This switching added a universal primer site and UMIs. Just one sequenced donor of eight was HCMV-seronegative, while seven were seropositive. In several donors, dominant CD3+CD56+NKG2C+ clones formed roughly 1.0-7.5% of CD8+ cells.

The chain links TRBV12-3 or TRBV12-4 to TRBJ2-1; TRBD2 aligns across 9 bases. The starting material was CD4+ T cells sorted from PBMCs, obtained 11 to 12 days after vaccination. The receptor's source is a man aged 45-65 years who received an inactivated influenza vaccine. In nucleotides, the CDR3 is TGTGCCAGTTCCCCCGGGACTAGCCCTGACAATGAGCAGTTCTTC. Amino acid sequence: CASSPGTSPDNEQFF.